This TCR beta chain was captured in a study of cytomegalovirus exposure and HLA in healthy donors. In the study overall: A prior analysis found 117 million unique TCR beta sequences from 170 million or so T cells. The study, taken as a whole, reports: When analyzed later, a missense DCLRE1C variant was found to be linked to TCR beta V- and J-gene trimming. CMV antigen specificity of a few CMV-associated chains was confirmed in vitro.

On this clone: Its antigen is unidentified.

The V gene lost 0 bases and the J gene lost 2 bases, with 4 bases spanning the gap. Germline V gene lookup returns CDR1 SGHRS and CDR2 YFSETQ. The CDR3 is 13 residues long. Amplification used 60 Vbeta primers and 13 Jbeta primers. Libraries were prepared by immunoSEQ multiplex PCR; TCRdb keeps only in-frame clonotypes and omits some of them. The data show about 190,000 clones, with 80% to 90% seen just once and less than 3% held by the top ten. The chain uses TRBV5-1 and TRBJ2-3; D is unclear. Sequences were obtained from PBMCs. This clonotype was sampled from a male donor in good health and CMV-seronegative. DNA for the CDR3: TGCGCCAGCAGCTTGGCCTCCACAGATACGCAGTATTTT. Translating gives CASSLASTDTQYF.